This TCR beta chain was obtained from a study of regulatory T cells in long-lasting Graves disease. The wider study: More than 5 years of antithyroid drugs with positive TSH receptor antibodies defined persistent Graves' disease. Study outcomes and limitations: A limited number of samples was an acknowledged limitation. Between persistent patients, roughly 2,600 public clonotypes were shared, exceeding the 950 to 1,000 shared between new patients.

The time point: persistent/refractory GD, antithyroid drugs over 5 years with positive TRAb. PBMCs provided the RNA from which the TCR library was made. The authors built TCR beta libraries using iRepertoire HTBI primers and Arm-PCR of CDR3 regions. TCRdb re-derived calls from the multiplex PCR reads in MiXCR, one entry per CDR3 protein. Here the sample spans about 460,000 distinct CDR3 sequences, about 20% being singletons. Note on this clonotype: Its antigen is still unknown.

Here the sequenced sample was peripheral blood mononuclear cells (PBMCs), taken when the disease was refractory, from a patient treated with antithyroid drugs. The sequence came from a female donor with Graves disease.

The CDR3 DNA sequence: TGTGCCAGCAGTTCCCCGAGCACCGGGACAGGGTACTATGGCTACACCTTC. Amino acid sequence: CASSSPSTGTGYYGYTF. The chain links TRBV28 to TRBJ1-2; 9 bases are a match to TRBD1. V was pared by 4 bases and J by 3 bases, with 12 bases of the junction left unmatched. The CDR3 extends over 17 amino acids. CDR1 and CDR2 (germline): MDHEN, SYDVKM.